This T cell receptor beta chain was sequenced in a study of post-analysis software for immune sequencing data. The germline gives CDR1 MNHNY, CDR2 SVGAGI (reference sequence). Trimming cost V 0 bases and J 5 bases, with 13 bases left between them. The CDR3 covers 15 residues. This clonotype was observed a few times. Its specificity is unknown. Included in the TCR beta cDNA libraries were unique molecular identifiers. With roughly 0.85 to 11 million T cells as the source, a few hundred thousand cDNA molecules resulted. TCRdb reprocessed the PCR reads with MiXCR, giving one entry per CDR3 protein. The repertoire has roughly 580,000 distinct CDR3 sequences, 40% to 50% of them found once; the top ten carry roughly 1.7%. Study-wide results and caveats: In multiple sclerosis, normalized Chao1 diversity was significantly below that of controls. In patients, TRBV5-6, TRBV5-1 and TRBV20-1 belonged to five TRBV segments found more frequently than in controls. Same-batch preparations were strongly co-clustered by F measure.

This receptor was taken from a girl aged 5 to 17 with multiple sclerosis. The material sequenced was blood. The V gene is TRBV6-6, the J gene TRBJ2-5, with D possibly TRBD2 on 7 matching bases. CDR3 in amino acids: CASSYSGGGGETQYF. The CDR3 bases are TGTGCCAGCAGTTACTCGGGGGGAGGGGGTGAGACCCAGTACTTC.